This paragraph covers one TCR beta chain sequence. The CDR3 sequence is 16 residues long. Germline CDR1 SGHTA, CDR2 FQGTGA. V gave up 5 bases and J gave up 3 bases; unmatched junction bases: 10. These data belong to a study of response to subunit inactivated influenza vaccine. Each CDR3 protein gets one entry after TCRdb re-called the RT-PCR reads with MiXCR. The table records about 540,000 distinct CDR3 sequences, roughly 23% of them present only once. This same sample was also taken into another study, of T cells expressing NK-cell markers. That publication notes: The cDNA for TCR beta came from 5'RACE template switching with UMIs.

The receptor was derived from a man in his fifties or sixties who received an inactivated influenza vaccine. Source: CD4+ T cells sorted from PBMCs, taken 12 days after vaccination. The chain carries TRBV7-3 and TRBJ1-2; 9 bases map to TRBD1. CDR3 loop: CASSHSGTGSYYGYTF. In nucleotides, the CDR3 is TGTGCCAGCAGCCATTCCGGGACAGGGAGTTACTATGGCTACACCTTC.